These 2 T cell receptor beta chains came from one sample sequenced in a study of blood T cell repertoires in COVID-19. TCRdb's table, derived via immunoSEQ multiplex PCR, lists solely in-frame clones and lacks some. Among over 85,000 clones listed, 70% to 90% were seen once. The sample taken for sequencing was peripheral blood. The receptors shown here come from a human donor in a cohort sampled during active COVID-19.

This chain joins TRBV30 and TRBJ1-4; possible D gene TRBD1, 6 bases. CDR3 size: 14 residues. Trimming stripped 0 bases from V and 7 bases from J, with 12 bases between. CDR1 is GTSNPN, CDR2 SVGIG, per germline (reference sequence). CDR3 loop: CAWSVWGQVEKLFF. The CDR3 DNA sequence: TGTGCCTGGAGTGTGTGGGGGCAGGTTGAAAAACTGTTTTTT.

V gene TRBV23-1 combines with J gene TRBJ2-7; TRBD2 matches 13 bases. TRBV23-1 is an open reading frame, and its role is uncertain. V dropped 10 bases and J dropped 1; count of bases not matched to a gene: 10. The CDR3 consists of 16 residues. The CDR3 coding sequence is TGCGCCACTCGCGGACTAGCGGGAGACAAGTCCTACGAGCAGTACTTC. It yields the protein CATRGLAGDKSYEQYF.